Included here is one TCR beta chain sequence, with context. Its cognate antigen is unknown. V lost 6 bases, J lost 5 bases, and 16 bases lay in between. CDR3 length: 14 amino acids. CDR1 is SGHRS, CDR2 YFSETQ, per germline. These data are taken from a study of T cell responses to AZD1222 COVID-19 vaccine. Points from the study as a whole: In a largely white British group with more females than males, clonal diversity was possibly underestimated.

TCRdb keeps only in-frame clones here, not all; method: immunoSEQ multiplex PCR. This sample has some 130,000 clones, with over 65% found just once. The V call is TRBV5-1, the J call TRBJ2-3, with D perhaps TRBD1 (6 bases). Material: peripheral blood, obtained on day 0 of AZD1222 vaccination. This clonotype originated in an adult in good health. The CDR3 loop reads CASNLDRLGDTQYF. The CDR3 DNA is TGCGCCAGCAACCTCGACAGGTTAGGAGATACGCAGTATTTT.